The 4 T cell receptor beta chains given below trace back to one sample, sequenced in a study of T-cell memory formation after mild COVID-19. MiXCR, run by TCRdb on the 5' RACE reads, gives a single entry per CDR3 protein. The sample lists a few hundred thousand distinct CDR3 sequences; roughly a tenth were seen once. Sequencing was carried out using PBMCs or a T cell subset sorted from them (not recorded which). Receptor source: a man aged 18 to 29 who had mild COVID-19 (a few samples of this study predate the infection). Cell type and time point are not known.

A few counts support this clonotype. CDR3 DNA: TGTGCCTGGACAAGATCGGGGGGTTATGAGCAGTTCTTC. Its translation: CAWTRSGGYEQFF. The V gene is TRBV30, the J gene TRBJ2-1; 7 bases are shared with TRBD2. The trim removed 4 bases at V and 8 bases at J, leaving 8 bases unmatched. The CDR3 is 13 amino acids. Germline V gene lookup returns CDR1 GTSNPN and CDR2 SVGIG (reference sequence).

The chain links TRBV6-1 to TRBJ2-1; D may correspond to TRBD1 or TRBD2 (6 bases each). The germline CDR1 and CDR2 sequences are MNHNS and SASEGT. Trimming shortened V by 9 bases and J by 0 bases, and 9 bases separated the two germline ends. This CDR3 is 13 amino acids long. This CDR3 reads CARRGPSYNEQFF. The CDR3 DNA sequence: TGTGCCAGACGGGGGCCCTCCTACAATGAGCAGTTCTTC.

The chain uses TRBV4-1 and TRBJ1-6; D remains ambiguous. Germline lookup yields CDR1 MGHRA and CDR2 YSYEKL. CDR3 size: 15 residues. Trimming took 2 bases from V and 5 from J, leaving 10 bases between them. The CDR3 region is CASSQLRADNSPLHF. The CDR3 DNA sequence: TGCGCCAGCAGCCAACTCCGGGCTGATAATTCACCCCTCCACTTT.

V usage is TRBV7-9 and J usage is TRBJ1-5; D is unclear. Germline assignment: CDR1 SEHNR and CDR2 FQNEAQ (reference sequence). The CDR3 is 12 residues long. Trimming took 5 bases from V and 5 from J, leaving 7 bases between them. DNA for the CDR3: TGTGCCAGCAGCAACAGTGATCAGCCCCAGCATTTT. Translation: CASSNSDQPQHF.